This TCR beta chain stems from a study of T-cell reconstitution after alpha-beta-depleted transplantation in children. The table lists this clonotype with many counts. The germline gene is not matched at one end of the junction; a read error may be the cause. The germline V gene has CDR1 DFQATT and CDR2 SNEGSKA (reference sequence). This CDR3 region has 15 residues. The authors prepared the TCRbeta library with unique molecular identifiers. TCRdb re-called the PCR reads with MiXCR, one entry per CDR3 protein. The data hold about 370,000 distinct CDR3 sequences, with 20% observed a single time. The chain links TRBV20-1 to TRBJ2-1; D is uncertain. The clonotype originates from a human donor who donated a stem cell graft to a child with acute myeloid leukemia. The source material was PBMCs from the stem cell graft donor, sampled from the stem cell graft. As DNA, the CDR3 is TGCAGTGCCAGAGGACCATACACCTCCTACAATGAGCAGTTCTTC. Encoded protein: CSARGPYTSYNEQFF.